The 20 T cell receptor beta chains presented below share a single source sample, sequenced in a study of early T cells in non-severe SARS-CoV-2 infection. TCRdb fed the 5' RACE reads into MiXCR, producing one record per CDR3 protein. This table has about 64,000 distinct CDR3 sequences, around an eighth appearing once. The starting material was whole blood, obtained at baseline. The receptors originated from an adult who was a healthcare worker with PCR-confirmed SARS-CoV-2 infection or an uninfected control (not recorded which).

This clonotype was observed at least ten times. V usage is TRBV6-2 or TRBV6-3 and J usage is TRBJ1-4, with TRBD1 as a possible D gene (6 bases). V dropped 8 bases and J dropped 7 bases, with 14 bases sitting between them. Germline V gene sequence: CDR1 MNHEY, CDR2 SVGEGT. The CDR3 loop spans 13 amino acids. CDR3 protein: CASLGRGGEKLFF. The CDR3 DNA is TGTGCCAGCCTCGGCAGGGGTGGTGAAAAACTGTTTTTT.

This clonotype occurred many times. J is TRBJ1-2 and V is TRBV18, with TRBD1 matching 9 bases. The CDR3 spans 14 residues. J lost 6 bases, V lost 3 bases, and 5 bases had no gene match. Germline CDR1 is KGHSH and CDR2 is LQKENI. The CDR3 nucleotides read TGTGCCAGCTCACCCCGGGACAGGGAGGATGGCTACACCTTC. Amino acid sequence: CASSPRDREDGYTF.

This clonotype was detected many times. The J gene is TRBJ2-7, the V gene TRBV20-1; a possible D gene is TRBD1 (6 bases). The CDR3 is 14 residues long. Germline CDR1 DFQATT, CDR2 SNEGSKA (reference sequence). V was clipped by 0 bases and J by 6 bases, with 15 bases between them. The DNA of the CDR3 is TGCAGTGCTAGAGAAGTTACAGGGATTGGCGAGCAGTACTTC. This encodes CSAREVTGIGEQYF.

This clonotype was counted ten times or more. The chain carries TRBV12-3 or TRBV12-4 and TRBJ2-1; 11 bases map to TRBD2. This CDR3 is 15 amino acids long. V lost 7 bases and J lost 9; bases outside the gene matches: 11. In DNA form, the CDR3 reads TGTGCCAGCAACCTGATGACTAGCGGGGTTCGTGAGCAGTTCTTC. It yields the protein CASNLMTSGVREQFF.

This clonotype was recorded a few times. The chain joins TRBV5-1 to TRBJ2-2; TRBD1 matches 7 bases. Germline CDR1 is SGHRS and CDR2 is YFSETQ. V lost 2 bases, J lost 3 bases, and 1 base stayed unmatched. CDR3 length: 14 amino acids. CDR3 bases: TGCGCCAGCAGCTTCCAGGGGGACACCGGGGAGCTGTTTTTT. Its translation is CASSFQGDTGELFF.

This clonotype appeared many times. The V call is TRBV28, the J call TRBJ2-7; D is possibly TRBD1 (6 bases). V lost 4 bases to trimming and J lost 0 bases, with 13 bases between them. Germline V gene sequence: CDR1 MDHEN, CDR2 SYDVKM. The CDR3 spans 15 residues. CDR3 protein: CASSSWGRSSYEQYF. DNA for the CDR3: TGTGCCAGCAGTTCCTGGGGGCGGTCCTCCTACGAGCAGTACTTC.

This clonotype was seen ten or more times. The chain recombines TRBV5-8 with TRBJ1-1; D uncertain. The CDR3 spans 15 residues. Germline CDR1 SGHTS, CDR2 YDEGEE. The V and J ends lost 0 bases and 2 bases respectively, with 11 bases between them. The CDR3 loop is CASSLVGTKNTEAFF. In DNA, the CDR3 is TGTGCCAGCAGCTTGGTCGGAACCAAAAACACTGAAGCTTTCTTT.

CDR3 sequence reads: CASSPRVQETQYF. The DNA of the CDR3 is TGTGCCAGCAGCCCTCGAGTACAAGAGACCCAGTACTTC. The genes are TRBV7-9 and TRBJ2-5, with D unresolved. Germline V gene lookup returns CDR1 SEHNR and CDR2 FQNEAQ (reference sequence). Trimming stripped 5 bases from V and 2 bases from J, with 9 bases between. The CDR3 totals 13 residues.

This clonotype has at least ten counts. The rearrangement joins TRBV2 to TRBJ2-3; the match to TRBD2 covers 12 bases. CDR1 is SNHLY, CDR2 FYNNEI, per germline. The CDR3 totals 16 residues. Unmatched junction bases numbered 3, after V lost 5 bases and J lost 0 bases. CDR3 coding DNA: TGTGCCAGCAGTCGGACTAGCGGGGCTAGCACAGATACGCAGTATTTT. Its translation is CASSRTSGASTDTQYF. Variable domain in full (rest from reference TRBV2 and TRBJ2-3): EPEVTQTPSHQVTQMGQEVILRCVPISNHLYFYWYRQILGQKVEFLVSFYNNEISEKSEIFDDQFSVERPDGSNFTLKIRSTKLEDSAMYFCASSRTSGASTDTQYFGPGTRLTVL.

This clonotype turned up a few times. The genes are TRBV15 and TRBJ2-3; D not resolved. The CDR3 spans 14 residues. Germline loops: CDR1 LNHNV, CDR2 YYDKDF (reference sequence). V lost 1 base, J lost 0 bases, and 5 bases lay in between. This CDR3 is CATSRGSSTDTQYF. CDR3 nucleotides: TGTGCCACCAGCAGAGGATCGAGCACAGATACGCAGTATTTT.

This chain uses TRBV7-9 with TRBJ1-2, with 10 nucleotides matching TRBD1. V lost 5 bases and J lost 7; bases outside the gene matches: 7. This CDR3 region has 14 residues. From germline, CDR1 is SEHNR and CDR2 FQNEAQ (reference sequence). The CDR3 loop reads CASSRGQGESGYTF. The CDR3 coding sequence is TGTGCCAGCAGCCGTGGACAGGGGGAATCTGGCTACACCTTC.

This clonotype was seen a few times. The genes are TRBV7-9 and TRBJ1-6; 10 bases line up with TRBD1. V shed 5 bases, J shed 10 bases, and the junction held 8 bases outside the gene matches. Per germline, CDR1 SEHNR and CDR2 FQNEAQ (reference sequence). The CDR3 spans 15 residues. The CDR3 loop reads CASSPGGTGDSPLHF. The CDR3 DNA sequence: TGTGCCAGCAGCCCCGGGGGGACAGGGGACTCACCCCTCCACTTT.

This chain connects TRBV27 to TRBJ2-7, with 9 bases fitting TRBD2. The CDR3 sequence is 15 residues long. The junction had 10 bases not matched to a gene; V was cut back by 5 bases and J by 5 bases. CDR1 is MNHEY and CDR2 is SMNVEV in the germline V gene (reference sequence). CDR3 nucleotides: TGTGCCAGCAGTCCAAACAGCGGGAGGAAGAACGAGCAGTACTTC. Translating gives CASSPNSGRKNEQYF.

Only a few counts were recorded for this clonotype. The chain uses TRBV7-2 and TRBJ2-3; no reliable D call. Germline loops: CDR1 SGHTA, CDR2 FQGNSA. Trimming stripped 1 base from V and 0 bases from J, with 11 bases between. This CDR3 spans 16 amino acids. The CDR3 spells CASSLDHRPSTDTQYF. CDR3 coding DNA: TGTGCCAGCAGCTTAGACCACCGCCCTAGCACAGATACGCAGTATTTT.

CDR3 nucleotides: TGTGCCAGCAGCGACGGGACAGGGTCAAATCAGCCCCAGCATTTT. It translates to CASSDGTGSNQPQHF. The rearrangement links TRBV2 to TRBJ1-5, with 9 bases fitting TRBD1. This CDR3 has 15 amino acids. CDR1 SNHLY and CDR2 FYNNEI come from the germline V gene. The trim removed 6 bases at V and 4 bases at J, leaving 7 bases unmatched.

This clonotype was counted a few times. The J gene is TRBJ2-1, the V gene TRBV11-2, with 8 bases fitting TRBD1. The CDR3 length is 17 residues. Germline V lookup: CDR1 SGHAT, CDR2 FQNNGV. Germline trimming cut 1 base from V and 0 bases from J; bases unmatched to any gene: 5. The CDR3 bases are TGTGCCAGCAGCTTAGTCCCAGACAGGGGCTCCTACAATGAGCAGTTCTTC. This translates into CASSLVPDRGSYNEQFF.

The sample holds a few counts of this clonotype. The genes are TRBV29-1 and TRBJ2-3; no definite D call. The V end was cut by 4 bases, the J end by 2 bases, with 7 bases between. The CDR3 loop spans 12 amino acids. Germline V gives CDR1 SQVTM, CDR2 ANQGSEA. The CDR3 loop reads CSVVSYTDTQYF. DNA for the CDR3: TGCAGCGTTGTCAGCTACACAGATACGCAGTATTTT.

This CDR3 reads CASSPRTDHEQYF. The CDR3 coding sequence is TGTGCCAGCTCACCGAGGACAGACCACGAGCAGTACTTC. This rearrangement joins TRBV18 to TRBJ2-7; weak D call: TRBD1 (6 bases). With 3 bases removed from V and 5 bases from J, the gap between germline ends came to 11 bases. The CDR3 covers 13 residues. Germline V gene sequence: CDR1 KGHSH, CDR2 LQKENI.

The V and J genes are TRBV6-2 or TRBV6-3 and TRBJ2-7; D is unclear. The CDR3 spans 12 residues. V shed 6 bases and J shed 1 base, with 7 bases lying between them. Germline V CDR1 and CDR2: MNHEY, SVGEGT. The CDR3 protein is CASRERSYEQYF. CDR3 in DNA: TGTGCCAGCAGAGAGAGGTCCTACGAGCAGTACTTC.

The CDR3 is CASSLSRIQETQYF. The CDR3 nucleotides read TGTGCCAGCAGCTTAAGCCGGATACAAGAGACCCAGTACTTC. The rearrangement joins TRBV11-2 to TRBJ2-5; the D is unclear. The CDR3 runs 14 residues. The germline V gene encodes CDR1 SGHAT and CDR2 FQNNGV. V was trimmed by 2 bases and J by 2 bases, leaving 9 bases between them.